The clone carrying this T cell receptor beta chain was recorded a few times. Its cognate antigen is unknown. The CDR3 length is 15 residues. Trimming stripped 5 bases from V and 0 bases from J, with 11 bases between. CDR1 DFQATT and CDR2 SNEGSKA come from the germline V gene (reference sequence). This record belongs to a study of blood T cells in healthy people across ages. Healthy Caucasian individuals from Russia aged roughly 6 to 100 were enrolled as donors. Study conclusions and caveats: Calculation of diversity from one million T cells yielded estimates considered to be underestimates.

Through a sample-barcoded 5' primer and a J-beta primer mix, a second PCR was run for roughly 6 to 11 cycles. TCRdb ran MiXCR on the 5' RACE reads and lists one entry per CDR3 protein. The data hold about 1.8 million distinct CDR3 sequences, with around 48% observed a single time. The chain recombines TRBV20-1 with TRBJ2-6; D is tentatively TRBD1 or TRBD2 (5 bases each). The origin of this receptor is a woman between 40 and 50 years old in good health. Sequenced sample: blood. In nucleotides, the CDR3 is TGCAGTGCTTCCCGGGGCAACTCTGGGGCCAACGTCCTGACTTTC. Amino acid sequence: CSASRGNSGANVLTF.